This TCR beta chain was identified in a study of blood T cell repertoires in COVID-19 (dated by TCRdb to 2020 to 2022). Context from the whole study: Collaborator samples came from the United States, Italy and Spain and covered acute and convalescent phases of COVID-19. Deeply sampled blood TCRbeta repertoires from subjects exposed to, actively infected with, or recovered from COVID-19 were included in the dataset. The samples were drawn from two sources: the first 160 participants of the ongoing ImmuneRACE study, and approximately 1,300 subjects contributed by 6 global collaborators. The prospective study material was composed of cDNA or gDNA derived from T cells, B-cell-depleted T cells, or PBMCs. Where HLA class I and class II types were available, the types were taken from metadata supplied by the sample provider, not from assay-based typing. A freely available public database, intended as a resource for researchers studying the immune response to SARS-CoV-2, is where the repertoires were released. Nearly every sample came with metadata listing a de-identified subject ID, COVID-19 status, age in years and sex.

TCRbeta CDR3 regions were amplified from genomic DNA by means of the immunoSEQ Assay, a bias-controlled multiplex PCR. Concerning the study's data processing: Nucleated cell counts per sample were estimated from amplification of reference gene primers within the assay. To quantify the absolute abundance of each unique TCRbeta CDR3 rearrangement, sequence reads were collapsed and filtered. For each sample, productive Simpson clonality was calculated as the square root of Simpson's diversity index over productive rearrangements. TCRdb obtained this table from immuneACCESS and retained in-frame rearrangements with V and J assigned. These tables miss some clones; where compared with another copy, unresolved V genes account for less than half of the shortfall, and the remainder is unexplained. From that table come the V and J calls and clone size; the DNA was used to work out D and trimming. The sample contains about 200,000 clones, around 82% of them found a single time. The ten largest clones capture about 13% of the sample.

Here is what the overall study found, with its caveats: The amount of clinical and demographic metadata varied by source and participant and was provided uncurated.

With regard to this clone: Its target antigen remains unknown. No much larger clone is present one base from it, and per-base qualities are unavailable.

The collaborating institutions used their own protocols to collect whole blood in K2EDTA tubes. For TCRbeta analysis, collaborators shipped samples in one of three forms: frozen whole blood, isolated PBMCs, or DNA extracted from either of those sample types. At the junction V is shortened by 7 bases and J by 8 bases, with 14 bases in between. Taken from the germline V gene (reference sequence), the CDR1 and CDR2 loops are SEHNR and FQNEAQ. The CDR3 goes from the cysteine to the phenylalanine over 13 residues. Only the CDR3 DNA is retained, 39 bases long and in frame from the first base. This clonotype was sampled from a human donor in a cohort sampled during active COVID-19. Sequenced material: peripheral blood. The sequence links TRBV7-9 to TRBJ1-4; the D gene identity is not certain. The CDR3 protein: CASNWGGREKLFF. Here is the DNA: TGTGCCAGCAACTGGGGAGGAAGGGAAAAACTGTTTTTT. Full variable domain (CDR3 extended with the reference TRBV7-9 and TRBJ1-4 proteins): DTGVSQNPRHKITKRGQNVTFRCDPISEHNRLYWYRQTLGQGPEFLTYFQNEAQLEKSRLLSDRFSAERPKGSFSTLEIQRTEQGDSAMYLCASNWGGREKLFFGSGTQLSVL.